This T cell receptor (beta chain) was sequenced during a study of shared clonotypes between healthy human individuals. Concerning this clone: The antigen is undetermined.

The assay was carried out at the deep level. Original data processing: Because ImmunoSEQ provided only junction sequences with no quality scores, the filtering differed. Profiled with immunoSEQ multiplex PCR; TCRdb holds only in-frame clones, not every one. Clone size and V and J calls were adopted from that table, with D and trimming inferred from the DNA. The table has millions of clones, more than 80% seen once; the top ten hold 0.39%. Study-wide points: Clonotypes shared by all four sorted-subset donors had higher generation probabilities than non-shared clonotypes. Among several donors, roughly 5% of naive CD4 clonotypes were found in common.

This CDR3 contains 15 residues. Trimming shortened V by 1 base and J by 4 bases, and 13 bases separated the two germline ends. Germline loops: CDR1 LNHDA, CDR2 SQIVND (reference sequence). This chain joins TRBV19 and TRBJ1-2; a possible D gene is TRBD1 (5 bases). The sequencing input was naive CD4+ T cells from PBMCs. Subset noted: CD45RA+ positively selected. The receptor's source is a young man in good health. Some clones in this sample may be carry-over from other donors' samples. CDR3 in amino acids: CASSIGRDGPYGYTF. CDR3 nucleotides: TGTGCCAGTAGTATAGGGCGGGACGGACCCTATGGCTACACCTTC.